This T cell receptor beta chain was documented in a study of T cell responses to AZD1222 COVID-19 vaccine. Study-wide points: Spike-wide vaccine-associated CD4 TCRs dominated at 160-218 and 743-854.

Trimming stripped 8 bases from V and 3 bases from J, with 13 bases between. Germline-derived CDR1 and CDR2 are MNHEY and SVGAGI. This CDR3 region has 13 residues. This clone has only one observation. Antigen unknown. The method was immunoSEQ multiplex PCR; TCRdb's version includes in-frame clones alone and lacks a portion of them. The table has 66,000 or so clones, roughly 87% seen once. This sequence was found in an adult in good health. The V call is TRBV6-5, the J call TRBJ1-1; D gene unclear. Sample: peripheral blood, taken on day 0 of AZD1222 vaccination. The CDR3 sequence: CASRMRRDTEAFF. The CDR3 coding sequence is TGTGCCAGCCGGATGAGGAGGGACACTGAAGCTTTCTTT.